This T cell receptor beta chain was identified during a study of OX40 agonist ivuxolimab in advanced cancers. At the level of the study: The dose of intravenous ivuxolimab that patients received every 2 weeks ranged from 0.01 to 10 mg/kg.

Germline loops: CDR1 SEHNR, CDR2 FQNEAQ (reference sequence). Trimming pared 5 bases from V and 6 bases from J, leaving 13 bases between. The CDR3 length is 13 residues. Data came from immunoSEQ multiplex PCR; TCRdb stores just in-frame clones and leaves some out. The sample records about 27,000 clones, 85% to 90% being singletons. The starting material was CD4+ or CD8+ T cells sorted from blood, obtained in a trial of the OX40 agonist ivuxolimab. The clonotype originates from an adult with an advanced solid tumor such as melanoma, head and neck, liver or kidney cancer. The chain employs TRBV7-9 and TRBJ1-1; D gene uncertain. Written as DNA, the CDR3 is TGTGCCAGCAGCCCCGTTGGGTTACCTGAAGCTTTCTTT. Translated: CASSPVGLPEAFF. Variable domain in full (rest from reference TRBV7-9 and TRBJ1-1): DTGVSQNPRHKITKRGQNVTFRCDPISEHNRLYWYRQTLGQGPEFLTYFQNEAQLEKSRLLSDRFSAERPKGSFSTLEIQRTEQGDSAMYLCASSPVGLPEAFFGQGTRLTVV.